These T cell receptor beta chains were read from a single sample in a study of brain T cells in children with intractable seizures. TCRdb's copy holds only in-frame clones and misses some; the assay was immunoSEQ multiplex PCR. Of about 320,000 clones listed, 93% were seen once; the top ten hold roughly 6%. The material was peripheral blood, obtained 4 to 6 months after surgery. All receptors derive from a boy less than two years old with tuberous sclerosis and intractable seizures. Both conserved end residues are part of each CDR3. A D gene is named only where the DNA matches it firmly. Only part of the rows carry a size: once, few, many, or a class if the clone is expanded.

TRBD1	NA	TRBV24-1	TRBJ2-7	CATSDSYRGSYEQYF	TGTGCCACCAGTGATTCATACAGGGGGTCCTACGAGCAGTACTTC
NA	NA	TRBV24-1	TRBJ2-3	CATSGGLLAESTDTQYF	TGTGCCACCAGCGGGGGGCTACTAGCAGAGAGCACAGATACGCAGTATTTT
NA	NA	TRBV30	TRBJ1-2	CAWISRRSGYGYTF	TGTGCCTGGATTTCCCGGCGGTCGGGCTATGGCTACACCTTC
TRBD2	NA	TRBV4-2	TRBJ2-3	CASSQEPRASGASSTDTQYF	TGTGCCAGCAGCCAAGAACCGAGGGCTAGCGGGGCTTCTAGCACAGATACGCAGTATTTT
TRBD1	NA	TRBV2	TRBJ1-2	CASSSGGVYGYTF	TGTGCCAGCAGTTCAGGGGGAGTCTATGGCTACACCTTC
TRBD1	NA	TRBV19	TRBJ1-2	CASSPGTVNYGYTF	TGTGCCAGTAGTCCCGGGACAGTTAACTATGGCTACACCTTC
NA	once	TRBV13	TRBJ1-1	CASSFTLVGPRGVEAFF	TGTGCCAGCAGCTTCACTCTGGTGGGGCCCAGGGGTGTTGAAGCTTTCTTT
NA	once	TRBV11-2	TRBJ2-3	CASSLSFSAAGASTDTQYF	TGTGCCAGCAGCTTATCTTTTTCCGCGGCAGGGGCGTCCACAGATACGCAGTATTTT
TRBD2	NA	TRBV29-1	TRBJ2-2	CSVVGLAGVIKSGELFF	TGCAGCGTTGTGGGACTAGCGGGGGTAATTAAGTCCGGGGAGCTGTTTTTT
TRBD1	NA	TRBV7-9	TRBJ2-5	CASSLDRERETQYF	TGTGCCAGCAGCCTAGACAGGGAGCGGGAGACCCAGTACTTC
TRBD2	NA	TRBV30	TRBJ2-7	CAWNQGGSYEQYF	TGTGCCTGGAACCAGGGAGGGTCCTACGAGCAGTACTTC
NA	once	TRBV27	TRBJ2-2	CASAGFGELFF	TGTGCCAGCGCCGGATTCGGGGAGCTGTTTTTT
NA	NA	TRBV2	TRBJ2-5	CASSFIPGLQETQYF	TGTGCCAGCAGTTTTATACCCGGGCTACAAGAGACCCAGTACTTC
NA	NA	TRBV2	TRBJ1-5	CASSDLSNQPQHF	TGTGCCAGCAGTGACTTGAGCAATCAGCCCCAGCATTTT
NA	NA	TRBV15	TRBJ2-1	CATSRARGAFVYNEQFF	TGTGCCACCAGCAGAGCGAGGGGGGCCTTCGTTTACAATGAGCAGTTCTTC
TRBD1	NA	TRBV7-2	TRBJ1-3	CASSLVRTGSTIYF	TGTGCCAGCAGCTTAGTGCGGACAGGGAGCACCATATATTTT
NA	NA	TRBV18	TRBJ2-1	CASSPITYNEQFF	TGTGCCAGCTCACCGATAACCTACAATGAGCAGTTCTTC
NA	NA	TRBV6-2/TRBV6-3	TRBJ1-1	CASSYRGQAMGAFF	TGTGCCAGCAGTTACCGGGGGCAGGCCATGGGAGCTTTCTTT
NA	NA	TRBV6-5	TRBJ2-7	CASRRVYEQYF	TGTGCCAGCAGACGCGTCTACGAGCAGTACTTC
TRBD2	NA	TRBV11-2	TRBJ2-1	CASSYLAELYNEQFF	TGTGCCAGCAGTTACCTAGCGGAGCTCTACAATGAGCAGTTCTTC
TRBD2	NA	TRBV9	TRBJ2-2	CASSELAGAPTGELFF	TGTGCCAGCAGCGAGTTAGCGGGCGCCCCCACCGGGGAGCTGTTTTTT
NA	NA	TRBV6-5	TRBJ2-1	CASSSRTGYNEQFF	TGTGCCAGCAGTTCAAGGACTGGTTACAATGAGCAGTTCTTC
NA	NA	TRBV18	TRBJ2-3	CASSPPLQGFTDTQYF	TGTGCCAGCTCACCACCGCTACAGGGTTTCACAGATACGCAGTATTTT
NA	few	TRBV9	TRBJ1-6	CASSVGGAYNSPLHF	TGTGCCAGCAGCGTAGGCGGAGCCTATAATTCACCCCTCCACTTT
NA	NA	TRBV7-3	TRBJ2-5	CASARGRAEETQYF	TGTGCCAGCGCCAGGGGGAGGGCCGAAGAGACCCAGTACTTC